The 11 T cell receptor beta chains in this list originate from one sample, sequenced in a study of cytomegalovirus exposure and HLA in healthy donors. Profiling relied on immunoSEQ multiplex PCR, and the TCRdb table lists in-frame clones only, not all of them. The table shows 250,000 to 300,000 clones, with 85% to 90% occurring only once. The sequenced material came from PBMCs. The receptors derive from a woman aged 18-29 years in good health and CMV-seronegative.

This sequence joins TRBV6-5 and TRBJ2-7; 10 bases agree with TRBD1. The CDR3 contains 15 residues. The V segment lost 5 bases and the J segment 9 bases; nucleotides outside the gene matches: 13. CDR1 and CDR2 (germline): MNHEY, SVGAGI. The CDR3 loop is CASSTRDRGVYGQYF. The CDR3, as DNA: TGTGCCAGCAGTACCCGGGACAGGGGAGTGTATGGGCAGTACTTC.

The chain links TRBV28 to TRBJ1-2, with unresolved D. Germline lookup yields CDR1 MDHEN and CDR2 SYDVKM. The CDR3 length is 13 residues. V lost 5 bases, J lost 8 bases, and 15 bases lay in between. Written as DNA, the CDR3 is TGTGCCAGCAGTGCCATTTCCCCGGGAGGCTACACCTTC. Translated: CASSAISPGGYTF.

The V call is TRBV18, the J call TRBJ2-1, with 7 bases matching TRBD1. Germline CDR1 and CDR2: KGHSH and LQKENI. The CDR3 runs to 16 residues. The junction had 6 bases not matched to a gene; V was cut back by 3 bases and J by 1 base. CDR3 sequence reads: CASSPTTGYSYNEQFF. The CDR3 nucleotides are TGTGCCAGCTCACCTACGACAGGGTATTCCTACAATGAGCAGTTCTTC.

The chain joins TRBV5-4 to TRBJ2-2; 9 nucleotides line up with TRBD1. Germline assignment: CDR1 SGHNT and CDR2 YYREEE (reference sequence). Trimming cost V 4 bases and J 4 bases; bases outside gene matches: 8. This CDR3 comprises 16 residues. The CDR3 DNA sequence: TGTGCCAGCAGCGCCCGGACAGGGGTCAGCACCGGGGAGCTGTTTTTT. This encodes CASSARTGVSTGELFF. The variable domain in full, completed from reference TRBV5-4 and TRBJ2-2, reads ETGVTQSPTHLIKTRGQQVTLRCSSQSGHNTVSWYQQALGQGPQFIFQYYREEENGRGNFPPRFSGLQFPNYSSELNVNALELDDSALYLCASSARTGVSTGELFFGEGSRLTVL.

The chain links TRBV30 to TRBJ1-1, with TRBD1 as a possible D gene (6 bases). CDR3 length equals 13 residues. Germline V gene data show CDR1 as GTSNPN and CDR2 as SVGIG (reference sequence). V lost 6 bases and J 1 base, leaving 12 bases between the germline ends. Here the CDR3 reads CACNRATNTEAFF. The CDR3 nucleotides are TGTGCCTGCAACAGGGCCACGAACACTGAAGCTTTCTTT.

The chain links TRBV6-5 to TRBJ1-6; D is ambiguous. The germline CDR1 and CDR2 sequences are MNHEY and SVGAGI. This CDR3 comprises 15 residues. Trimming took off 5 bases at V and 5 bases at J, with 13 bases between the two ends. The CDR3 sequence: CASSTLPGNNSPLHF. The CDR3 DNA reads TGTGCCAGCAGTACTCTCCCGGGAAATAATTCACCCCTCCACTTT.

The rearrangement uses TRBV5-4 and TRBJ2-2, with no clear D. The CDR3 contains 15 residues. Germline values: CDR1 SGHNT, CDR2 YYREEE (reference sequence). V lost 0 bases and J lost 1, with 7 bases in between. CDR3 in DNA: TGTGCCAGCAGCTTGGCCCTAGAGAACACCGGGGAGCTGTTTTTT. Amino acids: CASSLALENTGELFF.

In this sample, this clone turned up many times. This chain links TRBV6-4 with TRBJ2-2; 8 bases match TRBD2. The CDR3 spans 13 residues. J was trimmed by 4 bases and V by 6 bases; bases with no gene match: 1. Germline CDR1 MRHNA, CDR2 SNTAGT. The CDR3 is CASSGGATGELFF. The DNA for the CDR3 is TGTGCCAGCAGCGGGGGGGCCACCGGGGAGCTGTTTTTT.

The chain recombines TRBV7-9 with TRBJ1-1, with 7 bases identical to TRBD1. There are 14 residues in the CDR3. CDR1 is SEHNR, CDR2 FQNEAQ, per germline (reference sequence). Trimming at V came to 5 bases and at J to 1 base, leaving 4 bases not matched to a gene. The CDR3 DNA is TGTGCCAGCAGCCCACAGGGGACGAACACTGAAGCTTTCTTT. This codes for CASSPQGTNTEAFF.

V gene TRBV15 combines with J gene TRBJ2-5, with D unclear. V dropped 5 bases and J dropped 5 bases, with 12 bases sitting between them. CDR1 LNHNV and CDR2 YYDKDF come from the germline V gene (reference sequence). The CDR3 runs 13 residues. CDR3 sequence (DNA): TGTGCCACCAGCCTTCATAGTCGTGAGACCCAGTACTTC. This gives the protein CATSLHSRETQYF.

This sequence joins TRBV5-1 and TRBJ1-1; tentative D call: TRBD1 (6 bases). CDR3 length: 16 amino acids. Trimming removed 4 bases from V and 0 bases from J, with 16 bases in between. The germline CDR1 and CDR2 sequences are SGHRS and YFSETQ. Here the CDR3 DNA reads TGCGCCAGCAGCCCTGGGGAGGGGGGCGTGAACACTGAAGCTTTCTTT. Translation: CASSPGEGGVNTEAFF.